The clone carrying this TCR beta chain came up many times. The sample belongs to a study of early T cells in non-severe SARS-CoV-2 infection. Each CDR3 protein is one row after TCRdb ran MiXCR on the 5' RACE reads. Of tens of thousands of distinct CDR3 sequences listed, 14% are singletons. This CDR3 is built from 15 residues. The germline gives CDR1 SEHNR, CDR2 FQNEAQ (reference sequence). Trimming removed 5 bases at V and 2 bases at J, with 16 bases between. This clonotype was obtained from an adult who was a healthcare worker with PCR-confirmed SARS-CoV-2 infection or an uninfected control (not recorded which). The specimen was whole blood. The chain combines TRBV7-9 with TRBJ2-7, with no clear D. The CDR3 loop is CASSPGLGPTYEQYF. In nucleotides, the CDR3 is TGTGCCAGCAGCCCCGGGCTGGGTCCCACCTACGAGCAGTACTTC.